Reported below is one TCR beta chain. Its cognate antigen is unknown. These data belong to a study of T cell responses to AZD1222 COVID-19 vaccine. The length of the CDR3 is 14 residues. The repertoire was sequenced with immunoSEQ multiplex PCR; TCRdb's copy has only in-frame clones and lacks some. The sample gives roughly 100,000 clones, around 90% of which show up once; roughly 22% is in the top ten. Points from the study as a whole: Females outnumbered males among donors, who were mostly white British; clonal diversity was possibly underestimated. Mapped onto spike, vaccine-associated CD4 TCRs spanned it and were dominant at 160-218 and 743-854.

The sample here was peripheral blood, taken on day 0 of AZD1222 vaccination. The clonotype was recovered from an adult in good health. This chain connects TRBV7-5 to TRBJ1-5. TRBV7-5 is a pseudogene segment. CDR3 bases: TGTGCCAGAAGCCCCGACCTAGCGGATCAGCCCCAGCATTTT. Encoded protein: CARSPDLADQPQHF.